The subject of this entry is one T cell receptor beta chain. Noted time point: pretreatment peripheral blood. The sample is drawn from a study of PD-L1 blockade in urothelial cancer. Only in-frame clones appear in the TCRdb table, and some are missing; sequencing was by immunoSEQ multiplex PCR. The sample yields around 92,000 clones, 89% seen once. Germline CDR1 MNHNS, CDR2 SASEGT. The CDR3 covers 14 residues. Between the trimmed V and J ends, which lost 4 bases and 4 bases, there was a span of 13 bases. Specimen: PBMCs, collected around atezolizumab (anti-PD-L1) treatment. This chain uses TRBV6-1 with TRBJ1-2, with a tentative D call TRBD1 (5 bases). The receptor comes from a woman at least 80 years old with urothelial cancer. CDR3 nucleotide sequence: TGTGCCAGCAGTGTGGGGGGAAATGGCTATGGCTACACCTTC. The encoded protein is CASSVGGNGYGYTF.